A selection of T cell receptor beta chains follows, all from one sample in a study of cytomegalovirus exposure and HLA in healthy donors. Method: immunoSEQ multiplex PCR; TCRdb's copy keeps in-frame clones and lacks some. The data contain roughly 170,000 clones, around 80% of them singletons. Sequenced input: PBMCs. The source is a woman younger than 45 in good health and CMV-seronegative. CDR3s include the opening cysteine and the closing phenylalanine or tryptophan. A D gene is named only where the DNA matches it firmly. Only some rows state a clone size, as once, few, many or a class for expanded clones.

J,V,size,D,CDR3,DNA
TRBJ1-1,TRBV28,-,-,CASTLPSGGWGENLEAFF,TGTGCCAGCACCCTACCTAGCGGGGGCTGGGGCGAGAACCTTGAAGCTTTCTTT
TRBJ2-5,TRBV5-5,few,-,CASSFGLGQETQYF,TGTGCCAGCAGCTTCGGACTAGGACAGGAGACCCAGTACTTC
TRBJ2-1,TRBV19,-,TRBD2,CASSGLAVYNEQFF,TGTGCCAGTAGTGGACTAGCTGTCTACAATGAGCAGTTCTTC
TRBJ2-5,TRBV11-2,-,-,CASSLSSTRIKETQYF,TGTGCCAGCAGCTTAAGTTCTACTCGAATCAAAGAGACCCAGTACTTC
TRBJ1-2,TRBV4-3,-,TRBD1,CASSQVFQFGGGADGYTF,TGCGCCAGCAGCCAAGTATTTCAGTTTGGAGGGGGCGCTGATGGCTACACCTTC
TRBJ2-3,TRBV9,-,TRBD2,CASRPPGTSGDTQYF,TGTGCCAGCAGGCCTCCCGGGACTAGCGGAGATACGCAGTATTTT
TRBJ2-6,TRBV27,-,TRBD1,CASSLKEGANGLTF,TGTGCCAGCAGTCTAAAAGAGGGGGCCAACGGCCTGACTTTC
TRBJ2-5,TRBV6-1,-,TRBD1,CASSSTGGEQTQYF,TGTGCCAGCAGTTCGACAGGGGGGGAACAGACCCAGTACTTC
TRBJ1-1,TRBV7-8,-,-,CASSLARAAFRGSEAFF,TGTGCCAGCAGCTTAGCAAGGGCCGCATTCAGGGGCTCTGAAGCTTTCTTT
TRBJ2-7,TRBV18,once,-,CASSPWKSGYEQYF,TGTGCCAGCTCACCGTGGAAGTCGGGTTACGAGCAGTACTTC
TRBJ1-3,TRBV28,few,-,CASSLDPRGGNTIYF,TGTGCCAGCAGTTTAGACCCAAGAGGGGGAAACACCATATATTTT
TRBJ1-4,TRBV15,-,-,CATSKDILSTNEKLFF,TGTGCCACCAGTAAGGACATCTTGTCAACTAATGAAAAACTGTTTTTT
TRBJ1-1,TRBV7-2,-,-,CASSLGLGRANTEAFF,TGTGCCAGCAGCCTCGGATTGGGGAGGGCGAACACTGAAGCTTTCTTT
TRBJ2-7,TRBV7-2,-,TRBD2,CASSLTSGRENEQYF,TGTGCCAGCAGCCTGACTAGCGGGAGGGAAAACGAGCAGTACTTC
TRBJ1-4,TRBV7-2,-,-,CASSRTATNEKLFF,TGTGCCAGCAGCAGGACAGCAACTAATGAAAAACTGTTTTTT
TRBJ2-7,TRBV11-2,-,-,CASSLSGAYEQYF,TGTGCCAGCAGCTTATCGGGTGCCTACGAGCAGTACTTC
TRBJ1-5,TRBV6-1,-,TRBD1,CASSADRGGKYSNQPQHF,TGTGCCAGCAGTGCTGACAGGGGAGGGAAGTATAGCAATCAGCCCCAGCATTTT
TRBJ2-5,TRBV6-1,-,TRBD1,CASSAGTGWETQYF,TGTGCCAGCAGCGCAGGGACAGGGTGGGAGACCCAGTACTTC
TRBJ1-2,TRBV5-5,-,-,CASSFAAAGDASGTF,TGTGCCAGCAGCTTTGCGGCGGCAGGGGATGCATCGGGCACCTTC
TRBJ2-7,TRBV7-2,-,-,CASSPYGITIYEQYF,TGTGCCAGCAGCCCCTACGGGATCACGATCTACGAGCAGTACTTC
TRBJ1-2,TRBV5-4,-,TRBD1,CASSPGGDRSYGYTF,TGTGCCAGCAGCCCCGGTGGGGACAGGAGCTATGGCTACACCTTC
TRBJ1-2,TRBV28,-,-,CASSLDRPYGYTF,TGTGCCAGCAGCCTCGACAGACCATATGGCTACACCTTC
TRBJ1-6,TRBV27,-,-,CASSLQELDSPLHF,TGTGCCAGCAGTTTACAGGAACTAGATTCACCCCTCCACTTT
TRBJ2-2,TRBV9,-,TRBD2,CASSGTGGGTGELFF,TGTGCCAGCAGCGGAACGGGGGGTGGCACCGGGGAGCTGTTTTTT
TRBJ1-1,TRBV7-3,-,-,CASSLWESTEAFF,TGTGCCAGCAGCTTATGGGAGTCCACTGAAGCTTTCTTT
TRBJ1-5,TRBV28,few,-,CASMGGNQPQHF,TGTGCCAGCATGGGCGGCAATCAGCCCCAGCATTTT
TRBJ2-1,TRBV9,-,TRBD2,CASSVTSGTPGANEQFF,TGTGCCAGCAGCGTGACTAGCGGTACTCCGGGGGCCAATGAGCAGTTCTTC
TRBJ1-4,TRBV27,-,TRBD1,CASSESTGTLFF,TGTGCCAGCAGTGAATCGACAGGGACACTGTTTTTT
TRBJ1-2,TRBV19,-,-,CASSVGGSYGYTF,TGTGCCAGTAGTGTCGGGGGATCCTATGGCTACACCTTC
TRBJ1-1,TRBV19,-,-,CASSISVNTEAFF,TGTGCCAGTAGTATATCTGTGAACACTGAAGCTTTCTTT
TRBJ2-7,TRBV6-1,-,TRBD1,CASRRTGDYEQYF,TGTGCCAGCAGGAGGACAGGGGACTACGAGCAGTACTTC
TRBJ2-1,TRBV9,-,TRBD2,CASSVGLAGADEQFF,TGTGCCAGCAGCGTAGGACTAGCGGGAGCGGATGAGCAGTTCTTC
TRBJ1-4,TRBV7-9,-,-,CASIIGVGPEKLFF,TGTGCCAGCATCATAGGGGTTGGGCCTGAAAAACTGTTTTTT
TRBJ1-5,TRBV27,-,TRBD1,CASRPPGQGLSSNQPQHF,TGCGCCAGCAGACCCCCGGGACAGGGCTTATCGAGCAATCAGCCCCAGCATTTT
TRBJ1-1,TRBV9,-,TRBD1,CASSGDRGLVNTEAFF,TGTGCCAGCAGCGGTGACAGGGGGCTAGTGAACACTGAAGCTTTCTTT
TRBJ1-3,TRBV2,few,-,CASSEARGYSGNTIYF,TGTGCCAGCAGTGAAGCGCGGGGATACTCTGGAAACACCATATATTTT
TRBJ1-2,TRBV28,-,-,CASSSAGNTYGYTF,TGTGCCAGCAGTTCGGCAGGGAATACCTATGGCTACACCTTC